Given below is one T cell receptor beta chain in context. The data are from a study of Ad26.COV2.S vaccination and SARS-CoV-2 variants. In the study overall: Donor allocation was to the COV1001 Ad26.COV2.S trial arm.

The method was immunoSEQ multiplex PCR; TCRdb's version includes in-frame clones alone and lacks a portion of them. The sample includes roughly 460,000 clones, 80% to 90% seen only once; the top ten take approximately 1.7%. Treatment noted: some 20 received Ad26.COV2.S at low or high dose, single or two shots; about 5 received placebo; per-sample allocation not given. The investigators took samples on day 63 after the first vaccine or placebo injection. An adult donor aged 18-55 years was enrolled in Boston. V lost 2 bases and J lost 5; bases outside the gene matches: 0. The length of the CDR3 is 12 residues. Germline V gene sequence: CDR1 GTSNPN, CDR2 SVGIG (reference sequence).

Here the sequenced sample was peripheral blood, taken in a trial of Ad26.COV2.S vaccine versus placebo. This receptor was taken from a person between 18 and 65 years old who received the Ad26.COV2.S COVID-19 vaccine or a placebo. This chain uses TRBV30 with TRBJ1-5; TRBD1 agrees at 7 bases. CDR3 bases: TGTGCCTGGAGTACAGGGGATCAGCCCCAGCATTTT. Translating it yields CAWSTGDQPQHF.